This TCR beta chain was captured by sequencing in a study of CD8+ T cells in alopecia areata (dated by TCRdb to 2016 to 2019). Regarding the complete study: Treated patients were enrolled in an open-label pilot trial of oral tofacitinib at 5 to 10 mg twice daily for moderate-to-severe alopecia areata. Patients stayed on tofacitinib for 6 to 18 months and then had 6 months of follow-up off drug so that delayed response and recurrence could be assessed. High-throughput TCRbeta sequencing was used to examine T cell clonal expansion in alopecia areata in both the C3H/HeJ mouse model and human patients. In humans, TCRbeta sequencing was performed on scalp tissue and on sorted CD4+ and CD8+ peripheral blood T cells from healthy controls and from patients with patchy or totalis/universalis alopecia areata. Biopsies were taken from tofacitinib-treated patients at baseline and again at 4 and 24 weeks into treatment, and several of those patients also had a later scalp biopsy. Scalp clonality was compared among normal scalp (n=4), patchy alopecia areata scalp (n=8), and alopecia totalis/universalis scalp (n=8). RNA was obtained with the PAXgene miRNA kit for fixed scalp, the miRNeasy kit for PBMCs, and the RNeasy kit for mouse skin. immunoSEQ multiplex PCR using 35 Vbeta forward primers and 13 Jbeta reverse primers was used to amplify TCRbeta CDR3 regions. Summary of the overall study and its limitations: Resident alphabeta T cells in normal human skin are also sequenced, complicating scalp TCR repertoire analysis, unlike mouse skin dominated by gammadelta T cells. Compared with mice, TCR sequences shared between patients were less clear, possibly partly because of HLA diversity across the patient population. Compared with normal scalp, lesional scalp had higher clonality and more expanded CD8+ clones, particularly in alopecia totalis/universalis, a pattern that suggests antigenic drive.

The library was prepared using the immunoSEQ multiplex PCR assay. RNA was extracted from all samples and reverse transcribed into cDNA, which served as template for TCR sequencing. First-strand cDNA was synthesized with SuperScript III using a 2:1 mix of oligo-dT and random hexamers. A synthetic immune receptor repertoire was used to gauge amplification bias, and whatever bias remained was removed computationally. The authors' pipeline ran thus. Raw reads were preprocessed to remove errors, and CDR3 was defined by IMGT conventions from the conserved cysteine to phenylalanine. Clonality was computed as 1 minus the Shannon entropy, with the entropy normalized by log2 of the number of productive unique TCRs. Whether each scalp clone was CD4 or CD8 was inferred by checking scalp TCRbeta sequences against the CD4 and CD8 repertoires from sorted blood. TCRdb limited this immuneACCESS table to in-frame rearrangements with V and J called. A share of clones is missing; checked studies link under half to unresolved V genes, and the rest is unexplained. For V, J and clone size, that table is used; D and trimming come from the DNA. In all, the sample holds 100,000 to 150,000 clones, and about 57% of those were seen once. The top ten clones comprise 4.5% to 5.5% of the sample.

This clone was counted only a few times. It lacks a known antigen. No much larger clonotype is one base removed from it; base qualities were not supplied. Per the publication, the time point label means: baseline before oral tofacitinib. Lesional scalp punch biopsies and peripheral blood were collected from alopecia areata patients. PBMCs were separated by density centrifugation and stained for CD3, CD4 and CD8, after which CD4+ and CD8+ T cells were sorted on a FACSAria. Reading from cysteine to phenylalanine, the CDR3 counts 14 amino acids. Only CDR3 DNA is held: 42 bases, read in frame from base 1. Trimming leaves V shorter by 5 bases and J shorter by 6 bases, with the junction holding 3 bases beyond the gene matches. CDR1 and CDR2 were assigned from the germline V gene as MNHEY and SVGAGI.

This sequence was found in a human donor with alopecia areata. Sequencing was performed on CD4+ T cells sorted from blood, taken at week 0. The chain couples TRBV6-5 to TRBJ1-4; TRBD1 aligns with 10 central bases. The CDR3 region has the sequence CASSPGTGDEKLFF. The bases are TGTGCCAGCAGTCCCGGGACAGGGGATGAAAAACTGTTTTTT.